This is a list of T cell receptor beta chains from one sample in a study of T-cell memory formation after mild COVID-19. TCRdb recomputed calls from the 5' RACE reads with MiXCR, one row per CDR3 protein. The data show 300,000 to 350,000 distinct CDR3 sequences, roughly a fifth seen once. The sequenced sample consisted of PBMCs or a T cell subset sorted from them (not recorded which). These TCRs come from a man aged 18 to 35 who had mild COVID-19 (a few samples of this study predate the infection). Cell type and time point are not known. Each CDR3 is given with its conserved first and last residue. Each record gives: J gene, clone size, D gene, V gene, CDR3 protein, CDR3 DNA. The D gene is left open where the match is weak. The size field is filled for only some rows; it gives once, few, many or a size class.

J gene: TRBJ2-6
clone size: -
D gene: -
V gene: TRBV2
CDR3 protein: CASSAVEAGANVLTF
CDR3 DNA: TGTGCCAGCAGTGCTGTGGAAGCTGGGGCCAACGTCCTGACTTTC

J gene: TRBJ1-5
clone size: few
D gene: -
V gene: TRBV12-3/TRBV12-4
CDR3 protein: CASSLDLTPQPQHF
CDR3 DNA: TGTGCCAGCAGTCTCGACTTGACTCCCCAGCCCCAGCATTTT

J gene: TRBJ2-2
clone size: few
D gene: -
V gene: TRBV4-1
CDR3 protein: CASSQAMFSARGELFF
CDR3 DNA: TGCGCCAGCAGCCAAGCAATGTTCAGCGCCCGCGGGGAGCTGTTTTTT

J gene: TRBJ1-6
clone size: few
D gene: -
V gene: TRBV6-2/TRBV6-3
CDR3 protein: CASSTGRNSPLHF
CDR3 DNA: TGTGCCAGCAGCACCGGGAGGAATTCACCCCTCCACTTT

J gene: TRBJ1-2
clone size: few
D gene: -
V gene: TRBV5-1
CDR3 protein: CASSKETTGAFYGYTF
CDR3 DNA: TGCGCCAGCAGCAAAGAAACTACCGGGGCTTTCTATGGCTACACCTTC

J gene: TRBJ1-1
clone size: few
D gene: -
V gene: TRBV29-1
CDR3 protein: CSVEGPLAMNTEAFF
CDR3 DNA: TGCAGCGTTGAGGGCCCATTGGCCATGAACACTGAAGCTTTCTTT

J gene: TRBJ1-2
clone size: few
D gene: -
V gene: TRBV29-1
CDR3 protein: CSVEEGTDYSLGYTF
CDR3 DNA: TGCAGCGTTGAAGAAGGGACCGACTACTCCCTGGGCTACACCTTC

J gene: TRBJ1-1
clone size: few
D gene: -
V gene: TRBV7-2
CDR3 protein: CASSSRPNTEAFF
CDR3 DNA: TGTGCCAGCAGCTCCCGGCCGAACACTGAAGCTTTCTTT

J gene: TRBJ2-7
clone size: -
D gene: -
V gene: TRBV18
CDR3 protein: CASSQTANTGEQYF
CDR3 DNA: TGTGCCAGCTCCCAAACTGCGAACACCGGAGAGCAGTACTTC

J gene: TRBJ2-3
clone size: -
D gene: -
V gene: TRBV5-1
CDR3 protein: CASSFGEGTDTQYF
CDR3 DNA: TGCGCCAGCAGCTTCGGGGAAGGCACAGATACGCAGTATTTT

J gene: TRBJ2-1
clone size: few
D gene: -
V gene: TRBV7-2
CDR3 protein: CASSLAGIDEKQFF
CDR3 DNA: TGTGCCAGCAGCTTAGCTGGGATCGATGAGAAGCAGTTCTTC

J gene: TRBJ2-7
clone size: few
D gene: TRBD1
V gene: TRBV6-5
CDR3 protein: CASSPPGQVEQQYF
CDR3 DNA: TGTGCCAGCAGCCCTCCGGGACAGGTTGAACAGCAGTACTTC

J gene: TRBJ2-2
clone size: -
D gene: -
V gene: TRBV7-3
CDR3 protein: CASSLFGVRRQTGELFF
CDR3 DNA: TGTGCCAGCAGCTTATTTGGGGTCCGCCGACAGACCGGGGAGCTGTTTTTT

J gene: TRBJ2-1
clone size: few
D gene: TRBD2
V gene: TRBV20-1
CDR3 protein: CSARKRGSAYNEQFF
CDR3 DNA: TGCAGTGCTAGAAAGCGGGGGAGCGCCTACAATGAGCAGTTCTTC

J gene: TRBJ2-2
clone size: -
D gene: -
V gene: TRBV5-1
CDR3 protein: CASSLGISNTGELFF
CDR3 DNA: TGCGCCAGCAGCTTGGGTATCAGCAACACCGGGGAGCTGTTTTTT

J gene: TRBJ1-5
clone size: few
D gene: -
V gene: TRBV13
CDR3 protein: CASRSGKPQHF
CDR3 DNA: TGTGCCAGCAGGTCAGGCAAGCCCCAGCATTTT

J gene: TRBJ2-1
clone size: -
D gene: TRBD1
V gene: TRBV6-2/TRBV6-3
CDR3 protein: CASRDGTGSYNEQFF
CDR3 DNA: TGTGCCAGCAGGGACGGGACAGGGTCCTACAATGAGCAGTTCTTC